The T cell receptor beta chain described here comes from a study of T cells after yellow fever vaccination. Each CDR3 protein is one row after TCRdb ran MiXCR on the 5' RACE reads. The repertoire holds under 600,000 distinct CDR3 sequences, with approximately 12% as singletons. There are 15 residues in the CDR3. Trimming cost V 4 bases and J 4 bases; bases outside gene matches: 5. The germline V gene encodes CDR1 LGHNA and CDR2 YSLEER. The input for sequencing was PBMCs, taken on the day of the yellow fever booster vaccination. The receptor's source is a man younger than 45 who received the YFV17D yellow fever vaccine. The chain employs TRBV4-3 and TRBJ2-7; 12 nucleotides agree with TRBD2. CDR3 sequence (DNA): TGCGCCAGCAGCCTTACGACTAGCGGGAGATACGAGCAGTACTTC. Translating it yields CASSLTTSGRYEQYF.